Below are 29 T cell receptor beta chains sequenced from a single sample in a study of cytomegalovirus exposure and HLA in healthy donors. The PCR ran on 60 Vbeta and 13 Jbeta primers. Method: immunoSEQ multiplex PCR; TCRdb's copy keeps in-frame clones and lacks some. This sample yields about 110,000 clones, of which about 78% are seen a single time; 1.3% belongs to the top ten. The specimen sequenced was PBMCs. The receptors shown here come from a man aged 30 to 39 in good health and CMV-seronegative.

The CDR3 spells CASSERQGLNTEAFF. As DNA, the CDR3 is TGTGCCAGCAGTGAAAGACAGGGACTGAACACTGAAGCTTTCTTT. The rearrangement joins TRBV6-1 to TRBJ1-1; TRBD1 matches at 7 bases. This CDR3 is 15 amino acids long. Germline V gene lookup returns CDR1 MNHNS and CDR2 SASEGT. V lost 2 bases and J lost 0; bases outside the gene matches: 3.

V gene TRBV15 combines with J gene TRBJ2-7; 10 bases fit TRBD1. Germline V CDR1 and CDR2: LNHNV, YYDKDF (reference sequence). The CDR3 consists of 15 residues. The V and J ends lost 1 base and 1 base, in that order; junction bases with no gene match: 1. The CDR3 protein is CATSRGDRGSYEQYF. The CDR3 nucleotides read TGTGCCACCAGCAGAGGGGACAGGGGTTCCTACGAGCAGTACTTC.

CDR3: CASGSEGRGFGYTF. The CDR3 region has the DNA TGTGCTAGTGGTTCCGAAGGGAGGGGTTTCGGCTACACCTTC. This sequence joins TRBV12-5 and TRBJ1-2, with TRBD1 as a possible D gene (5 bases). The CDR3 length is 14 residues. V lost 4 bases, J lost 8 bases, and 17 bases lay in between. Per germline, CDR1 LGHNT and CDR2 FRNRAP.

The rearrangement uses TRBV1 and TRBJ2-5; TRBD2 was called by the table and not checked on the DNA. TRBV1 is listed as a pseudogene. The CDR3 length is 17 residues. The CDR3 protein is CTSSQNHPLAGVETQYF. CDR3 in DNA: TGCACCAGCAGCCAAAACCACCCTTTAGCGGGGGTGGAGACCCAGTACTTC.

V gene TRBV2 combines with J gene TRBJ2-5; TRBD1 agrees at 11 bases. With 7 bases clipped from V and 5 bases from J, the junction kept 6 bases outside the gene matches. The CDR3 spans 14 residues. CDR1 is SNHLY, CDR2 FYNNEI, per germline. The CDR3 DNA reads as TGTGCCAGCAACCCCGGGACAGGGGGGGAGACCCAGTACTTC. Translating it yields CASNPGTGGETQYF.

This clone was seen more than once but under ten times. The chain is built from TRBV29-1 and TRBJ1-1, with 9 bases fitting TRBD1. The CDR3 extends over 14 amino acids. Germline V gives CDR1 SQVTM, CDR2 ANQGSEA. Unmatched junction bases numbered 9, after V lost 7 bases and J lost 3 bases. The CDR3 sequence is CSDPFRDRDTEAFF. CDR3 sequence (DNA): TGCAGCGATCCTTTCCGGGACAGGGACACTGAAGCTTTCTTT.

This clone has a single count. V and J are TRBV10-1 and TRBJ2-7, with D unclear. V dropped 6 bases and J dropped 2 bases, with 11 bases sitting between them. From germline, CDR1 is WNHNN and CDR2 SYGVQD (reference sequence). CDR3 length equals 13 residues. The CDR3 coding sequence is TGCGCCAGCAGCCTGAGTCGTACCTACGAGCAGTACTTC. Its protein product is CASSLSRTYEQYF.

The chain carries TRBV5-4 and TRBJ2-7, with D unresolved. Germline CDR1 reads SGHNT; CDR2 reads YYREEE (reference sequence). This CDR3 has 14 amino acids. With 4 bases removed from V and 5 bases from J, the gap between germline ends came to 16 bases. DNA of the CDR3: TGTGCCAGCAGCAATCACGGTGTCTCGAACGAGCAGTACTTC. It translates to CASSNHGVSNEQYF.

There are a few counts of this clone. The gene calls are TRBV5-1 and TRBJ2-5; D might be TRBD1 (6 bases). Germline V gene lookup returns CDR1 SGHRS and CDR2 YFSETQ. The CDR3 has 15 residues. The V gene lost 4 bases and the J gene lost 2 bases, with 15 bases spanning the gap. Here the CDR3 reads CASSMFPGQQETQYF. The CDR3 DNA reads TGCGCCAGCAGCATGTTTCCGGGACAACAAGAGACCCAGTACTTC. Based on the CDR3 plus reference TRBV5-1 and TRBJ2-5, the full variable domain is KAGVTQTPRYLIKTRGQQVTLSCSPISGHRSVSWYQQTPGQGLQFLFEYFSETQRNKGNFPGRFSGRQFSNSRSEMNVSTLELGDSALYLCASSMFPGQQETQYFGPGTRLLVL.

V is TRBV6-5 and J is TRBJ2-7; 7 nucleotides agree with TRBD1. The trim removed 6 bases at V and 0 bases at J, leaving 5 bases unmatched. This CDR3 is built from 14 residues. Germline CDR1 is MNHEY and CDR2 is SVGAGI. CDR3 bases: TGTGCCAGCAGACCGCGGACAGGCTCCTACGAGCAGTACTTC. It codes for CASRPRTGSYEQYF.

The V gene is TRBV4-3, the J gene TRBJ2-1, with a weak D call TRBD2 (6 bases). CDR1 is LGHNA, CDR2 YSLEER, per germline. This CDR3 comprises 14 residues. V was cut by 1 base and J by 9 bases, with 13 bases left in between. CDR3 sequence reads: CASSQVGRSFEQFF. CDR3 nucleotide sequence: TGCGCCAGCAGCCAAGTCGGGAGATCGTTTGAGCAGTTCTTC.

The chain carries TRBV6-6 and TRBJ2-5; TRBD1 matches at 8 bases. Germline V gene sequence: CDR1 MNHNY, CDR2 SVGAGI (reference sequence). V dropped 7 bases and J dropped 4; count of bases not matched to a gene: 11. The CDR3 is made up of 15 amino acids. The CDR3 sequence: CASKQLSDRGETQYF. The CDR3 DNA reads TGTGCCAGCAAACAACTAAGCGACAGGGGAGAGACCCAGTACTTC.

This clone was counted only a few times. The rearrangement links TRBV5-1 to TRBJ2-3; 8 bases align to TRBD2. Trimming took 0 bases from V and 4 from J; bases not matched to a gene: 7. CDR1 is SGHRS, CDR2 YFSETQ, per germline. The CDR3 loop spans 16 amino acids. CDR3 in DNA: TGCGCCAGCAGCTTGGAGCGGGGGCGACTCGCAGATACGCAGTATTTT. Its protein is CASSLERGRLADTQYF.

This chain links TRBV18 with TRBJ2-2; the D gene is possibly TRBD2 (6 bases). Per the germline V gene, CDR1 is KGHSH and CDR2 is LQKENI. The CDR3 extends over 15 amino acids. The germline V and J ends were trimmed by 5 bases and 4 bases, with 14 bases remaining between them. For the CDR3, the DNA is TGTGCCAGCTCATCGGGCGGGACTGGCACCGGGGAGCTGTTTTTT. Its translation: CASSSGGTGTGELFF.

This clone came up a few times. The J gene is TRBJ2-5, the V gene TRBV28, with TRBD1 matching over 9 bases. The J call may be faulty, since TRBJ2-7 better matches the DNA end. Germline CDR1 MDHEN, CDR2 SYDVKM. The CDR3 extends over 15 amino acids. CDR3 in amino acids: CASSEAGTGSYEQYF. In DNA, the CDR3 is TGTGCCAGCAGTGAAGCCGGGACAGGGTCCTACGAGCAGTACTTC.

The chain is built from TRBV5-5 and TRBJ2-2; possibly TRBD2 for D (6 bases). V lost 0 bases, J lost 8 bases, and 11 bases lay in between. The CDR3 is 14 amino acids. Germline CDR1 SGHKS, CDR2 YYEKEE (reference sequence). CDR3 protein: CASSLELGGGELFF. In DNA form, the CDR3 reads TGTGCCAGCAGCTTGGAATTGGGAGGAGGGGAGCTGTTTTTT.

The chain is built from TRBV29-1 and TRBJ1-1, with 8 bases lining up with TRBD1. CDR3 length: 11 amino acids. Germline trimming cut 6 bases from V and 4 bases from J; bases unmatched to any gene: 1. The germline V gene has CDR1 SQVTM and CDR2 ANQGSEA. For the CDR3, the DNA is TGCAGCGTCCAGGGGGCCACTGAAGCTTTCTTT. Translating gives CSVQGATEAFF.

This clone was recorded once. The rearrangement uses TRBV10-3 and TRBJ1-6; 7 bases map to TRBD1. V gave up 6 bases and J gave up 6 bases; unmatched junction bases: 5. Germline loops: CDR1 ENHRY, CDR2 SYGVKD. CDR3 size: 14 residues. The DNA for the CDR3 is TGTGCCATCAGCCCCCGGGACAGTAATTCACCCCTCCACTTT. Translating gives CAISPRDSNSPLHF.

In its sample, this clone was seen once. The chain employs TRBV6-6 and TRBJ1-2; D possibly corresponds to TRBD1 (6 bases). Germline V CDR1 and CDR2: MNHNY, SVGAGI (reference sequence). The ends were cut back, 4 bases at V and 13 bases at J, with 19 bases in the middle. This CDR3 contains 13 residues. DNA of the CDR3: TGTGCCAGCAGTTCCCCCACACAGGGACCCGTCACCTTC. Its translation is CASSSPTQGPVTF.

The V and J genes are TRBV18 and TRBJ1-3; D remains unclear. The CDR3 runs to 15 residues. V was trimmed by 0 bases and J by 1 base, leaving 7 bases between them. Germline CDR1 KGHSH, CDR2 LQKENI. The CDR3 sequence is CASSPPSESGNTIYF. CDR3 DNA: TGTGCCAGCTCACCACCGAGCGAGTCTGGAAACACCATATATTTT.

This clone was seen more than once but under ten times. This chain connects TRBV28 to TRBJ1-5; maybe TRBD1 (5 bases). V shed 7 bases and J shed 1 base, with 11 bases lying between them. Germline-derived CDR1 and CDR2 are MDHEN and SYDVKM. This CDR3 spans 14 amino acids. The CDR3 DNA reads as TGTGCCAGCACCCCCGGGGGGAGCAATCAGCCCCAGCATTTT. Translation: CASTPGGSNQPQHF.

Remarks on this clone: Other DNA sequences in the sample encode the same CDR3. This rearrangement joins TRBV27 to TRBJ2-7, with 8 bases matching TRBD1. This CDR3 has 16 residues. The ends lost 2 bases at V and 3 bases at J; junction bases unmatched: 9. Germline CDR1 reads MNHEY; CDR2 reads SMNVEV (reference sequence). CDR3 nucleotide sequence: TGTGCCAGCAGTTTAGAAGGACAGGGAGCCCACTACGAGCAGTACTTC. Its translation: CASSLEGQGAHYEQYF.

This chain uses TRBV5-6 with TRBJ2-7, with 11 bases lining up with TRBD2. V lost 3 bases and J lost 4; bases outside the gene matches: 9. Germline lookup yields CDR1 SGHDT and CDR2 YYEEEE. CDR3 length: 16 residues. DNA for the CDR3: TGTGCCAGCAGCTGGGGACTAGCGGCAGTCCCTTACGAGCAGTACTTC. Protein product: CASSWGLAAVPYEQYF.

V gene TRBV28 combines with J gene TRBJ2-2; weak D call: TRBD1 (6 bases). The V end lost 5 bases, the J end lost 6 bases, and 16 bases lay between the germline ends. This CDR3 contains 15 residues. CDR1 MDHEN and CDR2 SYDVKM come from the germline V gene. The CDR3 coding sequence is TGTGCCAGCAGTCTCACCGGGACAAAGTCCGGGGAGCTGTTTTTT. Translation gives CASSLTGTKSGELFF. Based on the CDR3 plus reference TRBV28 and TRBJ2-2, the full variable domain is DVKVTQSSRYLVKRTGEKVFLECVQDMDHENMFWYRQDPGLGLRLIYFSYDVKMKEKGDIPEGYSVSREKKERFSLILESASTNQTSMYLCASSLTGTKSGELFFGEGSRLTVL.

This clone was detected only once. The chain carries TRBV5-1 and TRBJ2-3; 12 bases fit TRBD2. The CDR3 extends over 17 amino acids. Germline values: CDR1 SGHRS, CDR2 YFSETQ. V lost 4 bases and J lost 4; bases outside the gene matches: 10. The CDR3 is CASSRGASGGVADTQYF. The CDR3 nucleotides read TGCGCCAGCAGCCGCGGGGCTAGCGGGGGGGTGGCAGATACGCAGTATTTT.

This chain links TRBV9 with TRBJ2-4; tentatively, D is TRBD2 (5 bases). Germline values: CDR1 SGDLS, CDR2 YYNGEE. V gave up 3 bases and J gave up 3 bases, with 10 bases separating them. The CDR3 runs to 14 residues. CDR3 DNA sequence: TGTGCCAGCAGCGCCGGGATAGACAAAAACATTCAGTACTTC. Translating it yields CASSAGIDKNIQYF. Looking up the rest from reference TRBV9 and TRBJ2-4 gives the full variable domain: DSGVTQTPKHLITATGQRVTLRCSPRSGDLSVYWYQQSLDQGLQFLIQYYNGEERAKGNILERFSAQQFPDLHSELNLSSLELGDSALYFCASSAGIDKNIQYFGAGTRLSVL.

This clone was counted only a few times. V usage is TRBV10-2 and J usage is TRBJ2-7, with 12 bases fitting TRBD2. CDR3 size: 19 residues. Germline CDR1 WSHSY, CDR2 SAAADI. V lost 3 bases and J lost 0; bases outside the gene matches: 12. The CDR3: CASSDRLAGVSRSSYEQYF. CDR3 coding DNA: TGCGCCAGCAGTGACCGACTAGCGGGAGTTTCGAGGAGCTCCTACGAGCAGTACTTC.

The J gene is TRBJ2-3, the V gene TRBV7-2; 7 nucleotides agree with TRBD2. Germline V gene sequence: CDR1 SGHTA, CDR2 FQGNSA. The CDR3 sequence is 18 residues long. The J segment lost 2 bases and the V segment lost 1 base, leaving 12 bases of the junction unmatched. The CDR3 coding sequence is TGTGCCAGCAGCTTAGTGCATGGGGGGGGAGGGGCCACAGATACGCAGTATTTT. Encoded protein: CASSLVHGGGGATDTQYF.

V gene TRBV6-6 combines with J gene TRBJ1-2; D not certain. Germline assignment: CDR1 MNHNY and CDR2 SVGAGI (reference sequence). The CDR3 is made up of 15 amino acids. V lost 0 bases, J lost 3 bases, and 11 bases lay in between. The CDR3 bases are TGTGCCAGCAGTTACTCTCCCGACACTTACTATGGCTACACCTTC. Translation gives CASSYSPDTYYGYTF.